This passage covers 24 T cell receptor beta chains from one sample sequenced in a study of T cell repertoires in cytomegalovirus infection. TCRdb recomputed calls from the reads with MiXCR, one row per CDR3 protein. The repertoire holds fewer than 550,000 distinct CDR3 sequences, with 11% as singletons. The sample was PBMCs. The receptors come from a human donor in good health (CMV status not recorded). Some clones in this sample may be carry-over from other donors' samples.

Only a few counts were recorded for this clonotype. The chain is built from TRBV7-3 and TRBJ2-7; TRBD2 might be the D (6 bases). CDR1 is SGHTA and CDR2 is FQGTGA in the germline V gene. V lost 1 base, J lost 6 bases, and 10 bases lay in between. The CDR3 extends over 13 amino acids. The CDR3, as DNA: TGTGCCAGCAGCTTAAGGCGGGGCTCCGAGCAGTACTTC. It is translated as CASSLRRGSEQYF.

The V gene is TRBV20-1, the J gene TRBJ2-7; D might be TRBD1 or TRBD2, each matching 5 bases. From germline, CDR1 is DFQATT and CDR2 SNEGSKA (reference sequence). CDR3 size: 14 residues. Trimming took off 6 bases at V and 2 bases at J, with 17 bases between the two ends. The CDR3 spells CSALKAGAAYEQYF. In DNA form, the CDR3 reads TGCAGTGCCTTAAAGGCCGGGGCAGCCTACGAGCAGTACTTC.

The chain uses TRBV2 and TRBJ1-3; maybe TRBD1 (6 bases). The CDR3 spans 14 residues. V was clipped by 7 bases and J by 0 bases, with 10 bases between them. Germline assignment: CDR1 SNHLY and CDR2 FYNNEI. As DNA, the CDR3 is TGTGCCAGCACCTGGGACAACTCTGGAAACACCATATATTTT. As protein: CASTWDNSGNTIYF.

This clonotype has a handful of counts. This chain connects TRBV3-1 to TRBJ2-5; D gene unclear. Germline V gene data show CDR1 as LGHDT and CDR2 as YNNKEL (reference sequence). The CDR3 runs 14 residues. V dropped 1 base and J dropped 2 bases, with 8 bases sitting between them. The CDR3 DNA reads TGTGCCAGCAGCCAAGGGCAGCAGCAAGAGACCCAGTACTTC. Its translation is CASSQGQQQETQYF.

The V and J genes are TRBV27 and TRBJ2-1; D is unresolved. Germline V gene sequence: CDR1 MNHEY, CDR2 SMNVEV (reference sequence). The germline V and J ends were trimmed by 2 bases and 4 bases, with 12 bases remaining between them. The CDR3 has 15 amino acids. The CDR3 spells CASSLSLQPYNEQFF. Here the CDR3 DNA reads TGTGCCAGCAGTTTAAGCCTCCAACCTTACAATGAGCAGTTCTTC.

This clonotype was found many times. V usage is TRBV28 and J usage is TRBJ2-7; D is perhaps TRBD2 (5 bases). Looked up from germline, CDR1 is MDHEN and CDR2 is SYDVKM. Trimming stripped 6 bases from V and 3 bases from J, with 15 bases between. This CDR3 contains 14 residues. CDR3 DNA: TGTGCCAGCAGGGGCGCGGGTGGTGACTACGAGCAGTACTTC. This codes for CASRGAGGDYEQYF. The full variable domain, completed using reference TRBV28 and TRBJ2-7, is DVKVTQSSRYLVKRTGEKVFLECVQDMDHENMFWYRQDPGLGLRLIYFSYDVKMKEKGDIPEGYSVSREKKERFSLILESASTNQTSMYLCASRGAGGDYEQYFGPGTRLTVT.

There are many counts of this clonotype. The rearrangement uses TRBV7-3 and TRBJ1-2, with TRBD1 matching over 11 bases. V lost 0 bases, J lost 4 bases, and 1 base stayed unmatched. The CDR3 totals 15 residues. CDR1 is SGHTA, CDR2 FQGTGA, per germline. This CDR3 reads CASSLTGTGGYGYTF. The DNA for the CDR3 is TGTGCCAGCAGCTTAACGGGGACAGGGGGCTATGGCTACACCTTC. The full variable domain, completed using reference TRBV7-3 and TRBJ1-2, is GAGVSQTPSNKVTEKGKYVELRCDPISGHTALYWYRQSLGQGPEFLIYFQGTGAADDSGLPNDRFFAVRPEGSVSTLKIQRTERGDSAVYLCASSLTGTGGYGYTFGSGTRLTVV.

The table lists this clonotype with many counts. The chain is built from TRBV7-8 and TRBJ1-4; D is undetermined. CDR1 and CDR2 (germline): SGHVS, FQNEAQ. Trimming took off 5 bases at V and 4 bases at J, with 17 bases between the two ends. The CDR3 loop spans 16 amino acids. The CDR3 sequence is CASSAQRWAGNEKLFF. The DNA for the CDR3 is TGTGCCAGCAGCGCCCAGCGGTGGGCGGGTAATGAAAAACTGTTTTTT.

This clonotype was recorded at least ten times. V usage is TRBV29-1 and J usage is TRBJ2-7; D remains unclear. V lost 3 bases and J 3 bases, leaving 9 bases between the germline ends. Looked up from germline, CDR1 is SQVTM and CDR2 is ANQGSEA. CDR3 length equals 12 residues. CDR3: CSVEVPNYEQYF. For the CDR3, the DNA is TGCAGCGTTGAGGTCCCGAACTACGAGCAGTACTTC.

This clonotype was seen only a few times. The genes are TRBV12-3 or TRBV12-4 and TRBJ1-2; no definite D call. V lost 1 base, J lost 8 bases, and 11 bases lay in between. The CDR3 length is 13 residues. The CDR3 DNA sequence: TGTGCCAGCAGTTTAGAAGGCCCGGGCGGCTACACCTTC. It codes for CASSLEGPGGYTF.

In its sample, this clonotype was seen many times. V is TRBV7-9 and J is TRBJ1-2; 9 nucleotides align to TRBD1. J gave up 6 bases and V 5 bases, and 10 bases lay outside the gene matches. CDR3 size: 15 residues. Looked up from germline, CDR1 is SEHNR and CDR2 is FQNEAQ (reference sequence). The CDR3 region has the DNA TGTGCCAGCAGCCCTGGGACAGGGATGGGAAATGGCTACACCTTC. Protein product: CASSPGTGMGNGYTF.

This chain joins TRBV12-5 and TRBJ2-7, with 8 bases aligning to TRBD2. V gave up 5 bases and J gave up 5 bases; unmatched junction bases: 11. The germline V gene has CDR1 LGHNT and CDR2 FRNRAP. The CDR3 contains 15 residues. The CDR3 sequence is CASGAISGAYNEQYF. DNA of the CDR3: TGTGCTAGTGGTGCCATTAGCGGGGCGTACAACGAGCAGTACTTC.

There are many counts of this clonotype. The rearrangement links TRBV19 to TRBJ1-1; unclear D gene. Germline V gene data show CDR1 as LNHDA and CDR2 as SQIVND (reference sequence). V dropped 7 bases and J dropped 1 base, with 13 bases sitting between them. The CDR3 totals 14 residues. CDR3 sequence: CASTPVGGNTEAFF. CDR3 nucleotides: TGTGCCAGTACTCCTGTTGGAGGGAACACTGAAGCTTTCTTT.

This clonotype was seen at least ten times. J is TRBJ1-2 and V is TRBV20-1; 7 bases line up with TRBD1. Germline V gene lookup returns CDR1 DFQATT and CDR2 SNEGSKA (reference sequence). V dropped 5 bases and J dropped 0; count of bases not matched to a gene: 6. The CDR3 spans 14 residues. As DNA, the CDR3 is TGCAGTGCTTCGGGACAGTTGACTAACTATGGCTACACCTTC. It specifies CSASGQLTNYGYTF.

This clonotype was picked up many times. The chain combines TRBV12-3 or TRBV12-4 with TRBJ1-3; D gene unclear. The V gene lost 1 base and the J gene lost 6 bases, with 7 bases spanning the gap. The CDR3 runs 13 residues. CDR3 residues: CASSLGRVNTIYF. The CDR3 bases are TGTGCCAGCAGTTTAGGTCGGGTAAACACCATATATTTT.

This clonotype showed up many times. The chain couples TRBV19 to TRBJ1-2; TRBD1 aligns across 9 bases. V lost 6 bases, J lost 7 bases, and 15 bases stayed unmatched. The CDR3 has 16 amino acids. Germline V gene lookup returns CDR1 LNHDA and CDR2 SQIVND (reference sequence). The CDR3 loop reads CASSPILFTGGRGYTF. The CDR3 coding sequence is TGTGCCAGTAGCCCAATCCTTTTTACAGGGGGCCGTGGCTACACCTTC.

This clonotype was recorded at least ten times. The chain carries TRBV28 and TRBJ2-3; D gene ambiguous. Trimming pared 8 bases from V and 2 bases from J, leaving 17 bases between. In germline, CDR1 is MDHEN, CDR2 SYDVKM. The CDR3 has 15 amino acids. The CDR3 region has the DNA TGTGCCAGCGTCCTTCCCGGTCCCCTCACAGATACGCAGTATTTT. This sequence encodes CASVLPGPLTDTQYF. Drawing the rest from reference TRBV28 and TRBJ2-3, the complete variable domain is DVKVTQSSRYLVKRTGEKVFLECVQDMDHENMFWYRQDPGLGLRLIYFSYDVKMKEKGDIPEGYSVSREKKERFSLILESASTNQTSMYLCASVLPGPLTDTQYFGPGTRLTVL.

V and J are TRBV19 and TRBJ2-1; TRBD2 is a possible D gene (5 bases). Trimming left V 10 bases short and J 8 bases short, with 24 bases between. CDR3 length equals 15 residues. Germline CDR1 and CDR2: LNHDA and SQIVND (reference sequence). The CDR3: CATTLDTEFSDEQFF. The CDR3 DNA follows: TGTGCCACCACCCTTGACACCGAATTTAGCGATGAGCAGTTCTTC.

This clonotype was counted at least ten times. The CDR3 loop reads CASSLEFSSSNYNEQFF. The CDR3 DNA reads TGTGCCAGCAGCTTAGAATTTTCGTCTAGCAACTACAATGAGCAGTTCTTC. This chain connects TRBV7-9 to TRBJ2-1; TRBD2 might be the D (5 bases). Germline CDR1 is SEHNR and CDR2 is FQNEAQ (reference sequence). V lost 1 base and J 3 bases, leaving 16 bases between the germline ends. The CDR3 is 17 amino acids.

This clonotype has just a few counts. V and J are TRBV20-1 and TRBJ2-7; D uncertain. Germline V gene lookup returns CDR1 DFQATT and CDR2 SNEGSKA (reference sequence). V lost 0 bases and J 2 bases, leaving 17 bases between the germline ends. The CDR3 consists of 16 residues. CDR3 nucleotides: TGCAGTGCTAGAGATCGAGAGACACCAAACCCCTACGAGCAGTACTTC. Amino acid sequence: CSARDRETPNPYEQYF.

This clonotype was detected ten times or more. The rearrangement joins TRBV12-5 to TRBJ1-2, with unresolved D. This CDR3 is 13 amino acids long. Germline assignment: CDR1 LGHNT and CDR2 FRNRAP. Trimming stripped 4 bases from V and 1 base from J, with 7 bases between. This CDR3 reads CASGSGDNYGYTF. The CDR3 coding sequence is TGTGCTAGTGGTTCTGGGGATAACTATGGCTACACCTTC.

In this sample, this clonotype turned up many times. The chain employs TRBV5-5 and TRBJ1-1, with D unclear. CDR1 is SGHKS, CDR2 YYEKEE, per germline (reference sequence). The CDR3 has 14 residues. V was shortened by 0 bases and J by 1 base, with 7 bases between the two germline ends. CDR3 in DNA: TGTGCCAGCAGCTTGGGCTTGGCGAACACTGAAGCTTTCTTT. Translating gives CASSLGLANTEAFF. The variable domain in full, with the rest retrieved from reference TRBV5-5 and TRBJ1-1, is DAGVTQSPTHLIKTRGQQVTLRCSPISGHKSVSWYQQVLGQGPQFIFQYYEKEERGRGNFPDRFSARQFPNYSSELNVNALLLGDSALYLCASSLGLANTEAFFGQGTRLTVV.

In this sample, this clonotype turned up many times. The chain combines TRBV7-2 with TRBJ2-5, with D tentatively TRBD2 (6 bases). From germline, CDR1 is SGHTA and CDR2 FQGNSA. The CDR3 runs 14 residues. Trimming stripped 0 bases from V and 5 bases from J, with 10 bases between. The CDR3 spells CASSLAGSFETQYF. CDR3 in DNA: TGTGCCAGCAGCTTAGCCGGGAGTTTTGAGACCCAGTACTTC.

In its sample, this clonotype was seen many times. The CDR3: CASSLTGRGTEAFF. CDR3 nucleotides: TGTGCCAGCAGCTTAACTGGGAGAGGGACTGAAGCTTTCTTT. The genes are TRBV7-3 and TRBJ1-1; D not certain. The ends were cut back, 0 bases at V and 5 bases at J, with 10 bases in the middle. The CDR3 totals 14 residues. Per germline, CDR1 SGHTA and CDR2 FQGTGA.